This T cell receptor beta chain appears in the sequencing data of a study of T cell changes during pregnancy in multiple sclerosis. The table came from immunoSEQ multiplex PCR; TCRdb's copy has only in-frame clones and leaves some out. The sample holds some 100,000 clones; approximately 94% are singletons and the top ten take about 0.9%. This CDR3 has 19 residues. From germline, CDR1 is LGHNA and CDR2 YNFKEQ. Trimming at V came to 1 base and at J to 5 bases, leaving 15 bases not matched to a gene. The sample here was peripheral blood, taken before pregnancy. The TCR comes from a female donor with multiple sclerosis, enrolled in a pregnancy study. The chain carries TRBV4-2 and TRBJ2-2; 8 bases are a match to TRBD2. Here the CDR3 DNA reads TGTGCCAGCAGCCAAGGGGACGGGAGGGCCGAAAGATTGACCGGGGAGCTGTTTTTT. Translated: CASSQGDGRAERLTGELFF.